This section outlines one TCR beta chain sequence together with its context. Original data processing: Cell counts per sample came from amplifying reference gene primers. Assay used: immunoSEQ multiplex PCR; TCRdb lists only in-frame clones, some missing. That table supplies the V and J calls and clone size; D and trimming were determined from the DNA. The data show some 200,000 clones, about 85% seen once. The record originates from a study of blood T cell repertoires in COVID-19. At the level of the study: Specimens from acute and convalescent COVID-19 originated in the United States, Italy and Spain. PBMCs, B-cell-depleted T cells, or T cells provided the cDNA or gDNA that made up the material.

The receptor was isolated from a woman aged 60 to 75 who had recovered from COVID-19. The sample consisted of peripheral blood.

The DNA of the CDR3 is TGTGCCAGCAGCCGAGGACCGGGGTCGGGTCAGCCCCAGCATTTT. This codes for CASSRGPGSGQPQHF. This chain uses TRBV5-8 with TRBJ1-5; D gene unclear. The CDR3 covers 15 residues. Trimming removed 4 bases at V and 6 bases at J, with 17 bases between. From germline, CDR1 is SGHTS and CDR2 YDEGEE. The whole variable domain, remainder taken from reference TRBV5-8 and TRBJ1-5, is EAGVTQSPTHLIKTRGQQATLRCSPISGHTSVYWYQQALGLGLQFLLWYDEGEERNRGNFPPRFSGRQFPNYSSELNVNALELEDSALYLCASSRGPGSGQPQHFGDGTRLSIL.